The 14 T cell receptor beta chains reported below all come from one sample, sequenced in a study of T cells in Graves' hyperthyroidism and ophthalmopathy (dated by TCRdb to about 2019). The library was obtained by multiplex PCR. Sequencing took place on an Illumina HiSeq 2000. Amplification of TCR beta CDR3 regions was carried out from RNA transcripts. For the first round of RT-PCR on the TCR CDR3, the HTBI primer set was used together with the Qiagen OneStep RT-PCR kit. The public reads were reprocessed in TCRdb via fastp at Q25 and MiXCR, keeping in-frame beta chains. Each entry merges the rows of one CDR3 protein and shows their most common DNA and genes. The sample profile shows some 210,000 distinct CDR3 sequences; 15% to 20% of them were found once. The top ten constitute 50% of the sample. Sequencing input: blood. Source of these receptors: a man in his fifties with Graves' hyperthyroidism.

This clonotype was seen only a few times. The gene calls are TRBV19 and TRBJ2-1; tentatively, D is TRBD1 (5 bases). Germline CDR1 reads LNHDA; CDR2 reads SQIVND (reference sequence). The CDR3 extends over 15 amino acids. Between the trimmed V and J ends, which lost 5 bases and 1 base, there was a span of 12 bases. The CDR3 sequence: CASSSGSRSYNEQFF. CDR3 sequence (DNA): TGTGCCAGTAGTTCAGGGTCCCGTTCCTACAATGAGCAGTTCTTC. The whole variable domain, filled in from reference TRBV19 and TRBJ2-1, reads DGGITQSPKYLFRKEGQNVTLSCEQNLNHDAMYWYRQDPGQGLRLIYYSQIVNDFQKGDIAEGYSVSREKKESFPLTVTSAQKNPTAFYLCASSSGSRSYNEQFFGPGTRLTVL.

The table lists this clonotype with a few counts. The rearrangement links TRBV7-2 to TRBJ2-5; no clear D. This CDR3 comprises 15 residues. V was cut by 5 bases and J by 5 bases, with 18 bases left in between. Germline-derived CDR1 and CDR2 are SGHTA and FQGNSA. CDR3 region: CASSLLVGPRETQYF. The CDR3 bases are TGTGCCAGCAGCCTCTTAGTTGGACCTCGGGAGACCCAGTACTTC.

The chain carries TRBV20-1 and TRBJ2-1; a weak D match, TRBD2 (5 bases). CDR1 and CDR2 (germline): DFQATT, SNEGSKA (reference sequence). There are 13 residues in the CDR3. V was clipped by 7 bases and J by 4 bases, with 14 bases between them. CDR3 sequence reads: CSVPGLSYNEQFF. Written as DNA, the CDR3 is TGCAGTGTTCCGGGATTGAGTTACAATGAGCAGTTCTTC.

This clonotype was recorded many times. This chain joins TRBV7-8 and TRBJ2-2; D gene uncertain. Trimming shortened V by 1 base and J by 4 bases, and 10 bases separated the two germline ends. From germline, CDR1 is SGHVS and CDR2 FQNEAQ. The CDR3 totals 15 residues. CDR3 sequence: CASSLVPTGTGELFF. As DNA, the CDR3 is TGTGCCAGCAGCTTAGTTCCCACGGGCACCGGGGAGCTGTTTTTT.

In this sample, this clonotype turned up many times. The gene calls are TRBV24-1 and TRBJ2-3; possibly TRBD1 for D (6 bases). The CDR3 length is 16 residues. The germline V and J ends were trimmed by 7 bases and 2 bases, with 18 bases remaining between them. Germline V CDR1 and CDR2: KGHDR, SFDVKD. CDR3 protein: CATSGPGDTITDTQYF. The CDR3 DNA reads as TGTGCCACCAGCGGGCCCGGGGACACAATCACAGATACGCAGTATTTT.

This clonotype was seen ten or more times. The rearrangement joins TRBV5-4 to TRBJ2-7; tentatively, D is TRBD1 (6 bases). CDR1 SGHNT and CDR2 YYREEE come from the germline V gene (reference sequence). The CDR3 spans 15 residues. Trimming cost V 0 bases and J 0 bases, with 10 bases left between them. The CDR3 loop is CASSLGTVSSYEQYF. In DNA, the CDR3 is TGTGCCAGCAGCTTGGGGACAGTAAGCTCCTACGAGCAGTACTTC.

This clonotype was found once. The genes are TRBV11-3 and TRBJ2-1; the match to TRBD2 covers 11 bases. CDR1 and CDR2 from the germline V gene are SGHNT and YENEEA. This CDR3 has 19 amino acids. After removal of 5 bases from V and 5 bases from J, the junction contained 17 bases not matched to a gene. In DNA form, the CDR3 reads TGTGCCAGCAGCCCCCGGACTAGCGGGTTTCAAGGGGCGCACAATGAGCAGTTCTTC. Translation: CASSPRTSGFQGAHNEQFF.

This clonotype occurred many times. CDR3 nucleotide sequence: TGTGCCAGCAGATTCCAGGGGGGCAATCAGCCCCAGCATTTT. It translates to CASRFQGGNQPQHF. This sequence joins TRBV2 and TRBJ1-5; 7 positions agree with TRBD1. The V segment lost 6 bases and the J segment 2 bases; nucleotides outside the gene matches: 4. Germline CDR1 is SNHLY and CDR2 is FYNNEI. This CDR3 is built from 14 residues. The full variable domain, rest sourced from reference TRBV2 and TRBJ1-5, is EPEVTQTPSHQVTQMGQEVILRCVPISNHLYFYWYRQILGQKVEFLVSFYNNEISEKSEIFDDQFSVERPDGSNFTLKIRSTKLEDSAMYFCASRFQGGNQPQHFGDGTRLSIL.

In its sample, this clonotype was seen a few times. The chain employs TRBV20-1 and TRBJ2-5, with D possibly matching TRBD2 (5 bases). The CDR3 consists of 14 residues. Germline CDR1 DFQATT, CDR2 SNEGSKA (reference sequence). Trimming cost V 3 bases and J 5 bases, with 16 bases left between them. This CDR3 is CSASPPEAPETQYF. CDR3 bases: TGCAGTGCTAGCCCTCCGGAGGCCCCCGAGACCCAGTACTTC.

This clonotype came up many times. The CDR3 sequence is CASSFLPGEQFF. In nucleotides, the CDR3 is TGTGCCAGCAGCTTCCTCCCCGGTGAGCAGTTCTTC. V is TRBV7-9 and J is TRBJ2-1; D remains unclear. This CDR3 spans 12 amino acids. V lost 3 bases and J 9 bases, leaving 9 bases between the germline ends. Germline-derived CDR1 and CDR2 are SEHNR and FQNEAQ (reference sequence).

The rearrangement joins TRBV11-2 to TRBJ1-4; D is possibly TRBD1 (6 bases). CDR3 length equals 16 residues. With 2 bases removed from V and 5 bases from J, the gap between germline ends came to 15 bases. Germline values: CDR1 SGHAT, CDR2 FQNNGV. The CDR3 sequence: CASSLIGGGGNEKLFF. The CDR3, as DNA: TGTGCCAGCAGCTTAATCGGAGGGGGGGGGAATGAAAAACTGTTTTTT.

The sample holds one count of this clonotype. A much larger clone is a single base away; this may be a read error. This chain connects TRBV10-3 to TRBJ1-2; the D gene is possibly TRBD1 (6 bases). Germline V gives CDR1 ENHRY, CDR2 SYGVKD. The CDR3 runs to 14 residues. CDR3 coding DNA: TGTGCCATCTGTGAGTTGGGGGCATGGTATGGCTACACCTTC. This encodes CAICELGAWYGYTF.

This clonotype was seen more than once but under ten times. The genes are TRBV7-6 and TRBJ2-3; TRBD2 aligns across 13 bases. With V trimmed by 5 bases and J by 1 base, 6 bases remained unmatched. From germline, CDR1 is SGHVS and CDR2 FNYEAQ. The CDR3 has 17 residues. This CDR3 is CASSPPGLAGGTDTQYF. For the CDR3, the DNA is TGTGCCAGCAGCCCTCCTGGACTAGCGGGGGGCACAGATACGCAGTATTTT.

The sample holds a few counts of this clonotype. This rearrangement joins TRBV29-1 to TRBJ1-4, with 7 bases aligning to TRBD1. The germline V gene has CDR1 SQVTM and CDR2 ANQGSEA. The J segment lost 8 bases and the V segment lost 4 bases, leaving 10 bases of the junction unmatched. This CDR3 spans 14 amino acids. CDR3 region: CSVAAASGGEKLFF. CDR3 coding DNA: TGCAGCGTTGCGGCGGCGTCAGGGGGGGAAAAACTGTTTTTT.